A selection of T cell receptor beta chains follows, all from one sample in a study of Graves' ophthalmopathy and Graves' hyperthyroidism. Each CDR3 protein is one row after TCRdb ran MiXCR on the multiplex PCR reads. The table includes approximately 160,000 distinct CDR3 sequences, about two fifths detected once. Sequencing was carried out using peripheral blood. All receptors derive from a young man with Graves' ophthalmopathy. Both conserved end residues are part of each CDR3. D genes are given only for firm matches. Size is stated for part of the rows, as once, few or many counts, or as a class when the clone is expanded.

TRBV19,TRBJ1-2,15,many,TRBD1,CASSIGDRGLYGYTF,TGTGCCAGTAGTATAGGGGACAGGGGACTCTATGGCTACACCTTC
TRBV20-1,TRBJ2-4,15,NA,TRBD1,CSAMRQGEAKNIQYF,TGCAGTGCTATGCGACAGGGGGAAGCCAAAAACATTCAGTACTTC
TRBV12-3/TRBV12-4,TRBJ2-5,16,many,NA,CASSLPRLGSEETQYF,TGTGCCAGCAGTTTACCGCGACTAGGTTCGGAAGAGACCCAGTACTTC
TRBV7-2,TRBJ2-7,14,NA,TRBD1,CASSLWTGGYEQYF,TGTGCCAGCAGCCTGTGGACAGGGGGGTACGAGCAGTACTTC
TRBV6-5,TRBJ1-3,14,many,NA,CASSYAGSGNTIYF,TGTGCCAGCAGTTACGCAGGCTCTGGAAACACCATATATTTT
TRBV11-3,TRBJ1-1,13,NA,NA,CASSLPPSAEAFF,TGTGCCAGCAGCTTACCCCCTAGCGCTGAAGCTTTCTTT
TRBV11-2,TRBJ2-5,15,once,NA,CASSLGFPSEETQYF,TGTGCCAGCAGCTTAGGGTTTCCTAGTGAGGAGACCCAGTACTTC
TRBV7-6,TRBJ2-7,16,NA,TRBD2,CASSSGLAGGFMVQYF,TGTGCCAGCAGCTCGGGGCTAGCGGGAGGTTTTATGGTGCAGTACTTC
TRBV6-1,TRBJ1-5,14,many,TRBD1,CASNLGQGNQPQHF,TGTGCCAGCAACTTGGGACAGGGGAATCAGCCCCAGCATTTT
TRBV12-3/TRBV12-4,TRBJ1-6,16,NA,TRBD1,CASSLRQGVRKSPLHF,TGTGCCAGCAGTTTAAGACAGGGGGTTCGTAAATCACCCCTCCACTTT
TRBV25-1,TRBJ1-1,14,NA,NA,CASSAGGVNTEAFF,TGTGCCAGCAGTGCTGGAGGGGTGAACACTGAAGCTTTCTTT
TRBV28,TRBJ2-7,17,NA,TRBD2,CASSLPASGILRYEQYF,TGTGCCAGCAGTTTACCTGCTAGCGGGATCTTACGCTACGAGCAGTACTTC
TRBV11-1,TRBJ1-2,15,many,NA,CASSLRARSVYGYTF,TGTGCCAGCAGCTTGAGGGCCCGCTCGGTGTATGGCTACACCTTC
TRBV28,TRBJ2-2,14,NA,NA,CASVTGSRSGELFF,TGTGCCAGCGTAACAGGGAGTCGGTCCGGGGAGCTGTTTTTT
TRBV6-2/TRBV6-3,TRBJ1-5,15,many,NA,CASSYSGGSNQPQHF,TGTGCCAGCAGTTACTCGGGGGGCAGCAATCAGCCCCAGCATTTT
TRBV18,TRBJ2-5,15,many,TRBD1,CASSNRDRVGETQYF,TGTGCCAGCTCAAACCGGGACAGGGTAGGAGAGACCCAGTACTTC
TRBV6-2/TRBV6-3,TRBJ2-2,12,many,NA,CASSYSNRELFF,TGTGCCAGCAGTTACTCTAATCGGGAGCTGTTTTTT
TRBV6-2/TRBV6-3,TRBJ2-7,14,NA,NA,CASSPDRDSYEQYF,TGTGCCAGCAGTCCCGACAGAGACTCCTACGAGCAGTACTTC
TRBV6-5,TRBJ2-5,14,NA,TRBD2,CASSYLAGEWSQYF,TGTGCCAGCAGTTACCTAGCGGGAGAGTGGTCCCAGTACTTC
TRBV12-3/TRBV12-4,TRBJ2-7,11,many,NA,CASSLGHEQYF,TGTGCCAGCAGTTTGGGGCACGAGCAGTACTTC
TRBV6-1,TRBJ2-5,13,many,NA,CASSDGNQETQYF,TGTGCCAGCAGTGACGGGAACCAAGAGACCCAGTACTTC
TRBV28,TRBJ1-2,15,many,NA,CASRSDTAVFSGYTF,TGTGCCAGCAGGTCTGATACAGCCGTGTTCTCTGGCTACACCTTC
TRBV12-3/TRBV12-4,TRBJ1-1,16,many,NA,CASSLGVRRINTEAFF,TGTGCCAGCAGTTTAGGAGTGCGAAGAATCAACACTGAAGCTTTCTTT
TRBV12-3/TRBV12-4,TRBJ1-6,14,NA,NA,CASNVGGRNSPLHF,TGTGCCAGCAACGTGGGGGGTCGGAATTCACCCCTCCACTTT
TRBV10-3,TRBJ2-7,13,NA,NA,CAISAGEGAEQYF,TGTGCCATCAGTGCCGGCGAGGGAGCGGAGCAGTACTTC
TRBV10-3,TRBJ2-5,12,many,NA,CAIGSGQETQYF,TGTGCCATCGGCTCGGGACAAGAGACCCAGTACTTC
TRBV7-9,TRBJ2-7,15,many,TRBD2,CASSSTSVNPYEQYF,TGTGCCAGCAGCTCCACTAGCGTGAACCCCTACGAGCAGTACTTC
TRBV12-3/TRBV12-4,TRBJ1-2,13,many,NA,CASSLFGSYGYTF,TGTGCCAGCAGTTTATTCGGCTCCTATGGCTACACCTTC
TRBV7-7,TRBJ2-5,16,NA,NA,CASSLQSLAGAETQYF,TGTGCTAGCAGCTTACAGAGTTTGGCAGGGGCGGAGACCCAGTACTTC
TRBV14,TRBJ1-1,13,many,NA,CASSGDLNTEAFF,TGTGCCAGCTCCGGGGACCTGAACACTGAAGCTTTCTTT
TRBV20-1,TRBJ2-5,13,many,NA,CSAREGGQETQYF,TGCAGTGCTAGGGAGGGGGGCCAAGAGACCCAGTACTTC
TRBV7-2,TRBJ2-5,13,many,NA,CASRGRWAETQYF,TGTGCCAGCAGAGGACGGTGGGCAGAGACCCAGTACTTC
TRBV6-4,TRBJ2-5,16,NA,NA,CASSYNAYRALETQYF,TGTGCCAGCAGTTACAACGCCTACAGGGCGTTAGAGACCCAGTACTTC